This T cell receptor beta chain appears in the sequencing data of a study of T cell changes during pregnancy in multiple sclerosis. This CDR3 has 13 residues. Deletions cut 0 bases from V and 5 bases from J, with 9 bases between. CDR1 and CDR2 from the germline V gene are GTSNPN and SVGIG (reference sequence). Sequenced by immunoSEQ multiplex PCR; TCRdb stores in-frame clones only, minus some. Here the sample spans approximately 90,000 clones, over 80% being singletons. The rearrangement uses TRBV30 and TRBJ2-3; D not certain. This sample comprised peripheral blood, obtained after pregnancy. This receptor was taken from a female donor with multiple sclerosis, enrolled in a pregnancy study. CDR3 sequence (DNA): TGTGCCTGGAGTGTAAATATCGTAGATACGCAGTATTTT. Translated: CAWSVNIVDTQYF.